What follows are 7 T cell receptor beta chains derived from one specimen sequenced in a study of T cells after yellow fever vaccination. TCRdb itself ran the 5' RACE reads through MiXCR, one entry per CDR3 protein. The sample lists around 550,000 distinct CDR3 sequences, roughly 19% occurring once. The sequencing here drew on PBMCs, taken 15 days after the yellow fever booster vaccination. The receptors shown here come from a man aged 25-45 years who received the YFV17D yellow fever vaccine.

This clonotype showed up just a few times. The CDR3 DNA reads TGTGCCAGCAGTTTTATCACTACCACAGATACGCAGTATTTT. This sequence encodes CASSFITTTDTQYF. The V gene is TRBV12-3 or TRBV12-4, the J gene TRBJ2-3; D is undetermined. V dropped 3 bases and J dropped 2 bases, with 9 bases sitting between them. CDR3 length: 14 amino acids.

In its sample, this clonotype was seen a few times. The CDR3 loop reads CASSWGALAEEADTQYF. In DNA form, the CDR3 reads TGCGCCAGCAGCTGGGGGGCACTCGCGGAGGAGGCAGATACGCAGTATTTT. The genes are TRBV5-1 and TRBJ2-3; tentatively, D is TRBD1 or TRBD2 (6 bases each). The CDR3 runs to 17 residues. Trimming removed 3 bases from V and 4 bases from J, with 21 bases in between. CDR1 and CDR2 from the germline V gene are SGHRS and YFSETQ. Supplemented by reference TRBV5-1 and TRBJ2-3, the full variable domain reads KAGVTQTPRYLIKTRGQQVTLSCSPISGHRSVSWYQQTPGQGLQFLFEYFSETQRNKGNFPGRFSGRQFSNSRSEMNVSTLELGDSALYLCASSWGALAEEADTQYFGPGTRLTVL.

This clonotype was picked up many times. The chain joins TRBV4-2 to TRBJ2-3; D not resolved. The CDR3 has 13 residues. CDR1 and CDR2 from the germline V gene are LGHNA and YNFKEQ. Trimming removed 1 base at V and 6 bases at J, with 8 bases between. CDR3 loop: CASSQGLSDTQYF. CDR3 coding DNA: TGTGCCAGCAGCCAAGGACTTTCGGATACGCAGTATTTT.

In its sample, this clonotype was seen a few times. The chain uses TRBV7-9 and TRBJ1-4; D is perhaps TRBD1 (5 bases). V lost 6 bases and J 8 bases, leaving 13 bases between the germline ends. Germline CDR1 reads SEHNR; CDR2 reads FQNEAQ (reference sequence). The CDR3 has 13 residues. The CDR3 DNA reads as TGTGCCAGCAGTCTGTTGGGGGGGGAAAAACTGTTTTTT. Translation: CASSLLGGEKLFF. Using reference TRBV7-9 and TRBJ1-4 for the parts outside the CDR3, the full variable domain is DTGVSQNPRHKITKRGQNVTFRCDPISEHNRLYWYRQTLGQGPEFLTYFQNEAQLEKSRLLSDRFSAERPKGSFSTLEIQRTEQGDSAMYLCASSLLGGEKLFFGSGTQLSVL.

This chain connects TRBV30 to TRBJ2-1, with D unresolved. CDR1 GTSNPN and CDR2 SVGIG come from the germline V gene (reference sequence). The CDR3 totals 16 residues. V gave up 4 bases and J gave up 2 bases, with 18 bases separating them. The CDR3 sequence: CAWMVPVEGPYNEQFF. The DNA of the CDR3 is TGTGCCTGGATGGTCCCGGTAGAAGGGCCCTACAATGAGCAGTTCTTC.

The V gene is TRBV7-3, the J gene TRBJ2-3; D unclear. CDR1 is SGHTA and CDR2 is FQGTGA in the germline V gene. The CDR3 consists of 13 residues. V was shortened by 5 bases and J by 6 bases, with 12 bases between the two germline ends. CDR3 amino acids: CASSPPPYDTQYF. CDR3 coding DNA: TGTGCCAGCAGCCCCCCGCCTTACGATACGCAGTATTTT. The full variable domain, with the rest looked up from reference TRBV7-3 and TRBJ2-3, is GAGVSQTPSNKVTEKGKYVELRCDPISGHTALYWYRQSLGQGPEFLIYFQGTGAADDSGLPNDRFFAVRPEGSVSTLKIQRTERGDSAVYLCASSPPPYDTQYFGPGTRLTVL.

The chain uses TRBV12-3 or TRBV12-4 and TRBJ2-1, with a possible D match to TRBD2 (6 bases). The CDR3 length is 13 residues. Trimming took 2 bases from V and 5 from J, leaving 7 bases between them. CDR3 sequence reads: CASSLSGHNEQFF. The CDR3 DNA sequence: TGTGCCAGCAGTTTAAGCGGGCACAATGAGCAGTTCTTC.